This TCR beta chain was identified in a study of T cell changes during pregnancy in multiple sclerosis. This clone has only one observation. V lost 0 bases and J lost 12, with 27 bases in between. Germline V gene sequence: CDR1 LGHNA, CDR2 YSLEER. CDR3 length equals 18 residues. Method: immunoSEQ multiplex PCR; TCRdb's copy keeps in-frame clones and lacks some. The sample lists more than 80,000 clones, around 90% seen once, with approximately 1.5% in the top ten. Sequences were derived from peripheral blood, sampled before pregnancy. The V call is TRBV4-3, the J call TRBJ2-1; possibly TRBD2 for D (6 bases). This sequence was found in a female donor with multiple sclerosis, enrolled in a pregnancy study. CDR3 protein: CASSQDSQLANFMRVQFF. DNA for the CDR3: TGCGCCAGCAGCCAAGATTCCCAACTAGCCAACTTTATGAGGGTGCAGTTCTTC.